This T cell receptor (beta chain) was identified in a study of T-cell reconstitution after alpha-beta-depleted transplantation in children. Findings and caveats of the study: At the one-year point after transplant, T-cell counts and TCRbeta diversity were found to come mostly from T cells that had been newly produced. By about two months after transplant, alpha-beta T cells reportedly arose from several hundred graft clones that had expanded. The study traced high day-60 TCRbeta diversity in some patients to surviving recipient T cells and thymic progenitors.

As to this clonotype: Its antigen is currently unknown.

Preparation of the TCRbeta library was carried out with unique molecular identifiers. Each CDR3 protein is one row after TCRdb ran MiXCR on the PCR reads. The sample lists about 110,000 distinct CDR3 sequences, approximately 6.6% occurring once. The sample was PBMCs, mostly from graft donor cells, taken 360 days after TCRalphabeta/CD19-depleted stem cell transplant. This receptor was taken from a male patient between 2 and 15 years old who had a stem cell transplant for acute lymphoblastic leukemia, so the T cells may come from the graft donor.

CDR3 sequence: CASSLSTRTDTQYF. CDR3 nucleotide sequence: TGTGCCAGCAGCTTGTCTACTCGCACAGATACGCAGTATTTT. The chain carries TRBV11-2 and TRBJ2-3; D unclear. V gave up 3 bases and J gave up 1 base, with 8 bases separating them. The CDR3 loop spans 14 amino acids. Germline V lookup: CDR1 SGHAT, CDR2 FQNNGV.